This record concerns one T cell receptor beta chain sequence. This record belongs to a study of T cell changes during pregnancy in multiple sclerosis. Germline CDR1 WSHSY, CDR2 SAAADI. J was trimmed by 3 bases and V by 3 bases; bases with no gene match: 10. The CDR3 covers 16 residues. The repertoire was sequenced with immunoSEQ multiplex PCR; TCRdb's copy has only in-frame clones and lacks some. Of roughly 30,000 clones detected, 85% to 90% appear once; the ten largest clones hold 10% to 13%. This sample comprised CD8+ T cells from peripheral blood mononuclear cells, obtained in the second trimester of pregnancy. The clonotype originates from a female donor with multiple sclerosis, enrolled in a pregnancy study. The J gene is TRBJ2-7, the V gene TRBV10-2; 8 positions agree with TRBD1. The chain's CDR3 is CASSENRGIRVYEQYF. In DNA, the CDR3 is TGCGCCAGCAGTGAAAACAGGGGGATCAGGGTCTACGAGCAGTACTTC.